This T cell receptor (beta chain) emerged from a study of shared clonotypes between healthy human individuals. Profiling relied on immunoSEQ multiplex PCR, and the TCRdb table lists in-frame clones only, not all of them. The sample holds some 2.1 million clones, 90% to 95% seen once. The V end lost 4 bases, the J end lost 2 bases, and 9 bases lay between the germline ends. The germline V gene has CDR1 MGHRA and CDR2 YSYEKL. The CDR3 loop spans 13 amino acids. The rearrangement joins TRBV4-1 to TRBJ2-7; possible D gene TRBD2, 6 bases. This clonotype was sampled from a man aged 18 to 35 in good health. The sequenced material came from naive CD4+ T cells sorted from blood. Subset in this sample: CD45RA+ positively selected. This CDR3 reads CASSRDSAYEQYF. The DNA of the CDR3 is TGCGCCAGCAGCCGGGACTCTGCCTACGAGCAGTACTTC.